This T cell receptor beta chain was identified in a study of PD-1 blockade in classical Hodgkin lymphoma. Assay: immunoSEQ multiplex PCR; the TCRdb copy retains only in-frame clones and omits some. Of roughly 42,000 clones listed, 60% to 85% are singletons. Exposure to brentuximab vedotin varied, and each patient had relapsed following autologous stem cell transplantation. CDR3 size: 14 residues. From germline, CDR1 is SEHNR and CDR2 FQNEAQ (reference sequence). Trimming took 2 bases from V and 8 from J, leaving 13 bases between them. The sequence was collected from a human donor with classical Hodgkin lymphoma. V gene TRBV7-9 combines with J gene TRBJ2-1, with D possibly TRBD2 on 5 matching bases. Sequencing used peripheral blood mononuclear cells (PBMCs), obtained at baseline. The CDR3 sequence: CASSLIADLDEQFF. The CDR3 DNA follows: TGTGCCAGCAGCTTAATCGCGGACTTAGATGAGCAGTTCTTC.